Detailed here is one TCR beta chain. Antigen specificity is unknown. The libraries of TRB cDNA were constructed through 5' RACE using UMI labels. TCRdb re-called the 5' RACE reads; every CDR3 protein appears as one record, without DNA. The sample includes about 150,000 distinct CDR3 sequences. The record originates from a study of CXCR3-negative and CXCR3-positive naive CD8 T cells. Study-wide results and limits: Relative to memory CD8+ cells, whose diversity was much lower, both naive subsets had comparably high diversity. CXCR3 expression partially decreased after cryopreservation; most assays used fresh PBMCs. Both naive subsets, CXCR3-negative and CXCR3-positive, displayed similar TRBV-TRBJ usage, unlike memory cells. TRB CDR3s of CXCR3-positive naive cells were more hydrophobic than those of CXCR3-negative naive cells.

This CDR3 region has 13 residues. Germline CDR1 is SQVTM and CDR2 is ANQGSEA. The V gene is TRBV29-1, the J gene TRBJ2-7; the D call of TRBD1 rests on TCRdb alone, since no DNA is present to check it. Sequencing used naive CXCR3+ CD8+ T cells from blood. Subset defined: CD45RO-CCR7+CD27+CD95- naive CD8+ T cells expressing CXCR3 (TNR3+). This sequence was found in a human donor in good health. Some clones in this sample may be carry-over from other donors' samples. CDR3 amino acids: CSVVGGNSYEQYF.